The rows below give T cell receptor beta chains drawn from one sample of a study of shared clonotypes between healthy human individuals. Produced via immunoSEQ multiplex PCR; TCRdb's table is partial and in-frame only. This sample has approximately 2.5 million clones, with more than 80% found just once. Source material: naive CD4+ T cells sorted from blood. The receptors derive from a man between 18 and 29 years old in good health. Each CDR3 is given with its conserved first and last residue. A D gene is named only where the DNA matches it firmly. The size of a clone is reported for some rows only, either as once, few or many, or as a class for expanded clones.

size,D,J,V,CDR3,DNA
.,.,TRBJ1-1,TRBV28,CASSSHGGMNTEAFF,TGTGCCAGCAGTTCCCACGGGGGAATGAACACTGAAGCTTTCTTT
.,TRBD1,TRBJ1-6,TRBV27,CASMRGQADSPLHF,TGTGCCAGCATGAGGGGACAGGCAGATTCACCCCTCCACTTT
.,TRBD2,TRBJ2-7,TRBV2,CASMETGLVSYEQYF,TGTGCCAGCATGGAGACGGGACTAGTATCCTACGAGCAGTACTTC
.,.,TRBJ2-5,TRBV10-2,CASSPQIQETQYF,TGCGCCAGCAGTCCTCAGATCCAAGAGACCCAGTACTTC
.,TRBD1,TRBJ2-2,TRBV7-3,CASSKGQGAGTGELFF,TGTGCCAGCAGCAAGGGACAGGGGGCTGGCACCGGGGAGCTGTTTTTT
once,.,TRBJ1-5,TRBV28,CASSGDYTGNQPQHF,TGTGCCAGCAGCGGGGACTATACGGGCAATCAGCCCCAGCATTTT
.,TRBD1,TRBJ2-2,TRBV5-1,CASSSPGTGLTGELFF,TGCGCCAGCAGCTCCCCCGGGACAGGGCTCACCGGGGAGCTGTTTTTT
once,.,TRBJ1-1,TRBV11-2,CASSQPGANTEAFF,TGTGCCAGCAGCCAGCCTGGGGCGAACACTGAAGCTTTCTTT
.,.,TRBJ1-1,TRBV7-8,CASRQDMVNTEAFF,TGTGCCAGCAGGCAAGACATGGTGAACACTGAAGCTTTCTTT
.,TRBD2,TRBJ2-2,TRBV14,CASSPLAGDTGELFF,TGTGCCAGCAGCCCCCTAGCGGGGGACACCGGGGAGCTGTTTTTT
.,.,TRBJ2-1,TRBV30,CAWSVGGTLNEQFF,TGTGCCTGGAGTGTGGGGGGGACACTAAATGAGCAGTTCTTC
.,.,TRBJ2-7,TRBV11-2,CASSFAGLYEQYF,TGTGCCAGCAGCTTTGCAGGACTTTACGAGCAGTACTTC
.,.,TRBJ1-5,TRBV10-3,CATDQTENQPQHF,TGTGCCACCGACCAGACAGAGAATCAGCCCCAGCATTTT
.,.,TRBJ1-5,TRBV5-4,CASSFGGSVNQPQHF,TGTGCCAGCAGCTTTGGTGGGTCCGTAAATCAGCCCCAGCATTTT
.,TRBD2,TRBJ2-5,TRBV2,CASSVVGSSGGLGGTQYF,TGTGCCAGCAGTGTCGTCGGGTCGAGCGGGGGCCTAGGGGGGACCCAGTACTTC
.,TRBD1,TRBJ2-7,TRBV10-3,CAISESSPGQSSYEQYF,TGTGCCATCAGTGAGTCGAGCCCGGGACAGTCGTCCTACGAGCAGTACTTC
once,.,TRBJ1-3,TRBV15,CATSERGLGNTIYF,TGTGCCACCAGCGAGCGAGGGTTAGGAAACACCATATATTTT
.,TRBD2,TRBJ2-3,TRBV4-2,CASSPGGASLTQYF,TGTGCCAGCAGCCCCGGGGGGGCTTCTTTAACGCAGTATTTT
.,.,TRBJ1-1,TRBV11-2,CASSLGGSRTEAFF,TGTGCCAGCAGCTTAGGGGGGAGCCGAACTGAAGCTTTCTTT
.,TRBD1,TRBJ2-7,TRBV6-5,CAIRDTGVHEQYF,TGTGCCATCAGAGACACAGGGGTACACGAGCAGTACTTC
.,.,TRBJ2-5,TRBV5-1,CASSLVAIQETQYF,TGCGCCAGCAGCTTGGTGGCTATTCAAGAGACCCAGTACTTC
.,TRBD1,TRBJ1-1,TRBV4-1,CASSQTRDRGRMNTEAFF,TGCGCCAGCAGCCAAACTAGGGACAGGGGGCGAATGAACACTGAAGCTTTCTTT
.,TRBD2,TRBJ2-1,TRBV30,CAWARLAGGPNEQFF,TGTGCCTGGGCCAGACTAGCGGGGGGGCCCAATGAGCAGTTCTTC
.,.,TRBJ2-1,TRBV28,CASSLRWDEQFF,TGTGCCAGCAGTCTCCGGTGGGATGAGCAGTTCTTC
.,.,TRBJ2-7,TRBV4-1,CASSQARSSYEQYF,TGCGCCAGCAGCCAAGCCAGGAGCTCCTACGAGCAGTACTTC
.,.,TRBJ2-1,TRBV11-2,CASSIQQVYNEQFF,TGTGCCAGCAGCATACAACAGGTTTACAATGAGCAGTTCTTC
.,.,TRBJ2-1,TRBV10-3,CAISVAGGAPGVF,.
few,.,TRBJ2-5,TRBV15,CATRGSYQETQYF,TGTGCCACCCGAGGGTCGTACCAAGAGACCCAGTACTTC
.,TRBD1,TRBJ2-2,TRBV5-1,CASSLGPGQGPGELFF,TGCGCCAGCAGCTTGGGACCGGGACAGGGCCCCGGGGAGCTGTTTTTT
once,.,TRBJ1-5,TRBV19,CASSIDPQGTQPQHF,TGTGCCAGTAGTATAGACCCACAGGGTACCCAGCCCCAGCATTTT
.,.,TRBJ2-5,TRBV7-3,CASSLWDHETQYF,TGTGCCAGCAGCTTATGGGACCACGAGACCCAGTACTTC